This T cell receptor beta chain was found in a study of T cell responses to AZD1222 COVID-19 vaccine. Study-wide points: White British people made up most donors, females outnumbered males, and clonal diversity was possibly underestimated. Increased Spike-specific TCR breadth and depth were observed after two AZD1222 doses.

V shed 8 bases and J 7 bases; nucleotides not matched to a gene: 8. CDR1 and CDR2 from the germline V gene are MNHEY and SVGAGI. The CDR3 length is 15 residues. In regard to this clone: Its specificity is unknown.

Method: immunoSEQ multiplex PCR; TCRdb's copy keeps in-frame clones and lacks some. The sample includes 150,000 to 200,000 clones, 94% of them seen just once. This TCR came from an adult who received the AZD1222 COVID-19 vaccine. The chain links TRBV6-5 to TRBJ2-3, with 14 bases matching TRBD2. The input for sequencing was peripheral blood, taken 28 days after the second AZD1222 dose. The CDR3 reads CASGGLAGGENTQYF. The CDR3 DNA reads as TGTGCCAGCGGCGGACTAGCGGGAGGAGAAAATACGCAGTATTTT.